Listed here is a single T cell receptor beta chain. Its antigen is not identified. The sample belongs to a study of CD8 T cells in Susac syndrome. General study findings and limits: The number of individuals included in the study's TCR sequencing and HLA analysis was acknowledged as relatively small.

Per the germline V gene, CDR1 is ENHRY and CDR2 is SYGVKD. V shed 4 bases, J shed 3 bases, and the junction held 4 bases outside the gene matches. The CDR3 runs 14 residues. An input of about 0.45 to 1 ug of RNA was subjected to reverse transcription using random hexamers. MiXCR, run by TCRdb on the immunoSEQ multiplex PCR reads, gives a single entry per CDR3 protein. The sample includes about 430,000 distinct CDR3 sequences, 85% to 90% of them seen just once. Negative isolation was used for CD8+ and CD4+ T cells, and FACS enrichment was applied to TEMRA cells. Material: CD8+ T cells from PBMCs. The chain is built from TRBV10-3 and TRBJ1-1; 8 bases fit TRBD1. This TCR was recovered from a human donor with multiple sclerosis. CDR3 nucleotides: TGTGCCATCAGTGGTTTACAGGGGGACACTGAAGCTTTCTTT. Translating gives CAISGLQGDTEAFF.